The 20 T cell receptor beta chains below all came from one sample that was sequenced in a study of blood T cell repertoires in COVID-19. Only in-frame clones appear in the TCRdb table, and some are missing; sequencing was by immunoSEQ multiplex PCR. The table lists 120,000 to 150,000 clones, 75% to 90% of them singletons, with 37% in the top ten. Sequencing input: peripheral blood. The receptors here all came from a man between 50 and 59 years old who had recovered from COVID-19.

The chain has TRBV6-2 or TRBV6-3 and TRBJ1-5; 11 nucleotides align to TRBD1. Germline V gene data show CDR1 as MNHEY and CDR2 as SVGEGT. V was pared by 7 bases and J by 7 bases, with 9 bases of the junction left unmatched. The CDR3 consists of 15 residues. The CDR3 DNA sequence: TGTGCCAGCAACCCCGGGACAGGGGGGTTCCAGCCCCAGCATTTT. Protein sequence: CASNPGTGGFQPQHF.

This chain uses TRBV6-6 with TRBJ1-1; perhaps TRBD1 as D (5 bases). This CDR3 is 13 amino acids long. The germline V and J ends were trimmed by 6 bases and 7 bases, with 15 bases remaining between them. Germline CDR1 is MNHNY and CDR2 is SVGAGI (reference sequence). The DNA of the CDR3 is TGTGCCAGCAGCCCCCGCAGGGAGGGTGAAGCTTTCTTT. Residues: CASSPRREGEAFF.

The chain uses TRBV10-1 and TRBJ1-3, with D possibly being TRBD1 (5 bases). The CDR3 covers 14 residues. In germline, CDR1 is WNHNN, CDR2 SYGVQD (reference sequence). Trimming removed 1 base at V and 4 bases at J, with 8 bases between. CDR3 in amino acids: CASSELQAGNTIYF. The CDR3 DNA is TGCGCCAGCAGTGAGTTACAGGCGGGAAACACCATATATTTT.

This rearrangement joins TRBV5-1 to TRBJ1-2; D not resolved. This CDR3 is 13 amino acids long. Trimming took off 5 bases at V and 4 bases at J, with 12 bases between the two ends. From germline, CDR1 is SGHRS and CDR2 YFSETQ. DNA for the CDR3: TGCGCCAGCAGTTTTTCCGAGCCCTATGGCTACACCTTC. The encoded protein is CASSFSEPYGYTF.

This chain uses TRBV7-2 with TRBJ2-7, with a possible D match to TRBD1 (7 bases). The CDR3 sequence is 14 residues long. Looked up from germline, CDR1 is SGHTA and CDR2 is FQGNSA. The germline V and J ends were trimmed by 5 bases and 2 bases, with 13 bases remaining between them. This CDR3 is CASSRGTVPYEQYF. The CDR3 DNA sequence: TGTGCCAGCAGCCGGGGGACAGTTCCCTACGAGCAGTACTTC.

The chain recombines TRBV14 with TRBJ2-2; TRBD2 matches 13 bases. V shed 6 bases, J shed 5 bases, and the junction held 9 bases outside the gene matches. The CDR3 length is 17 residues. Looked up from germline, CDR1 is SGHDN and CDR2 is FVKESK. The CDR3 sequence: CASSPELAGGPTGELFF. The CDR3 bases are TGTGCCAGCAGTCCTGAACTAGCGGGGGGGCCGACCGGGGAGCTGTTTTTT.

The rearrangement joins TRBV29-1 to TRBJ1-2; D not resolved. The CDR3 is 13 residues long. V dropped 6 bases and J dropped 0 bases, with 11 bases sitting between them. Germline CDR1 reads SQVTM; CDR2 reads ANQGSEA. In DNA form, the CDR3 reads TGCAGCGTCACAGAAAACCCTAACTATGGCTACACCTTC. It translates to CSVTENPNYGYTF.

CDR3 loop: CASSRDWFSGANVLTF. CDR3 nucleotides: TGTGCCAGCAGCCGCGACTGGTTCTCTGGGGCCAACGTCCTGACTTTC. The chain links TRBV5-8 to TRBJ2-6; D gene ambiguous. The CDR3 has 16 amino acids. Trimming took 4 bases from V and 0 from J, leaving 11 bases between them. The germline V gene encodes CDR1 SGHTS and CDR2 YDEGEE.

This chain joins TRBV5-4 and TRBJ2-2; D is undetermined. The CDR3 sequence is 12 residues long. Trimming took off 2 bases at V and 5 bases at J, with 4 bases between the two ends. Germline V CDR1 and CDR2: SGHNT, YYREEE (reference sequence). The CDR3 sequence is CASSFQTGELFF. CDR3 DNA: TGTGCCAGCAGCTTTCAAACCGGGGAGCTGTTTTTT. The full variable domain, with the rest looked up from reference TRBV5-4 and TRBJ2-2, is ETGVTQSPTHLIKTRGQQVTLRCSSQSGHNTVSWYQQALGQGPQFIFQYYREEENGRGNFPPRFSGLQFPNYSSELNVNALELDDSALYLCASSFQTGELFFGEGSRLTVL.

The rearrangement links TRBV18 to TRBJ1-2, with D maybe TRBD1 (6 bases). The germline V and J ends were trimmed by 3 bases and 0 bases, with 11 bases remaining between them. Germline CDR1 KGHSH, CDR2 LQKENI. CDR3 length equals 15 residues. CDR3 sequence reads: CASSPQDSTNYGYTF. CDR3 nucleotides: TGTGCCAGCTCACCCCAGGACAGTACTAACTATGGCTACACCTTC.

This clone was recorded a few times. The chain carries TRBV2 and TRBJ1-5; possibly TRBD1 for D (6 bases). There are 14 residues in the CDR3. V lost 7 bases, J lost 2 bases, and 12 bases lay in between. The germline V gene encodes CDR1 SNHLY and CDR2 FYNNEI. CDR3 in amino acids: CASKTGEGNQPQHF. In DNA form, the CDR3 reads TGTGCCAGCAAGACAGGCGAGGGCAATCAGCCCCAGCATTTT.

V is TRBV6-2 or TRBV6-3 and J is TRBJ2-5, with 7 bases that match TRBD1. The CDR3 consists of 15 residues. V shed 4 bases and J 0 bases; nucleotides not matched to a gene: 5. CDR1 and CDR2 (germline): MNHEY, SVGEGT. The CDR3 sequence is CASSSETGYQETQYF. The CDR3 nucleotides are TGTGCCAGCAGTTCGGAGACAGGGTACCAAGAGACCCAGTACTTC.

The table lists this clone with many counts. The chain recombines TRBV7-8 with TRBJ1-4, with TRBD1 matching 10 bases. This CDR3 is 17 amino acids long. From germline, CDR1 is SGHVS and CDR2 FQNEAQ. With V trimmed by 5 bases and J by 3 bases, 9 bases remained unmatched. The CDR3 DNA reads TGTGCCAGCAGCCTCAGGGACAGGGGTTTAGCTAATGAAAAACTGTTTTTT. This gives the protein CASSLRDRGLANEKLFF.

The chain employs TRBV29-1 and TRBJ2-7, with 10 positions matching TRBD2. In germline, CDR1 is SQVTM, CDR2 ANQGSEA. The J segment lost 3 bases and the V segment lost 6 bases, leaving 5 bases of the junction unmatched. The CDR3 consists of 13 residues. The DNA of the CDR3 is TGCAGCGTGGCTCGGACTAGCGGCTACGAGCAGTACTTC. Amino acids: CSVARTSGYEQYF.

This chain joins TRBV3-1 (or the pseudogene TRBV3-2) and TRBJ2-3; 7 bases line up with TRBD1. The germline V gene has CDR1 LGHDT and CDR2 YNNKEL (reference sequence). This CDR3 is 11 amino acids long. Losses at the gene ends were 10 bases for V and 6 bases for J; bases not matched to a gene: 4. The chain's CDR3 is CATKQGDTQYF. The CDR3 DNA sequence: TGTGCCACAAAACAGGGGGATACGCAGTATTTT.

The table lists this clone with a few counts. Here the CDR3 reads CASSLARETQYF. The CDR3, as DNA: TGTGCCAGCAGTTTAGCGCGTGAGACCCAGTACTTC. The V call is TRBV12-3 or TRBV12-4, the J call TRBJ2-5, with D hard to call. This CDR3 comprises 12 residues. The V end was cut by 0 bases, the J end by 5 bases, with 4 bases between.

The chain uses TRBV5-1 and TRBJ1-1, with a tentative D call TRBD1 (6 bases). V shed 4 bases and J shed 2 bases, with 15 bases lying between them. Germline V gene data show CDR1 as SGHRS and CDR2 as YFSETQ. The CDR3 contains 15 residues. For the CDR3, the DNA is TGCGCCAGCAGCGCGTTCAGGGGCGATAACACTGAAGCTTTCTTT. Protein product: CASSAFRGDNTEAFF.

The V gene is TRBV7-9, the J gene TRBJ1-4; TRBD1 matches 8 bases. This CDR3 region has 15 residues. The J segment lost 8 bases and the V segment lost 2 bases, leaving 7 bases of the junction unmatched. Germline values: CDR1 SEHNR, CDR2 FQNEAQ (reference sequence). This chain's CDR3 is CASSLSQGEVEKLFF. CDR3 DNA sequence: TGTGCCAGCAGCTTATCACAGGGGGAGGTGGAAAAACTGTTTTTT.

V is TRBV10-1 and J is TRBJ1-2; 8 nucleotides agree with TRBD1. The CDR3 runs to 14 residues. CDR1 is WNHNN and CDR2 is SYGVQD in the germline V gene (reference sequence). V trimming: 9 bases; J trimming: 0 bases; junction bases outside the gene matches: 6. The CDR3 spells CARMTGATNYGYTF. CDR3 nucleotide sequence: TGCGCCAGGATGACAGGGGCTACTAACTATGGCTACACCTTC.

This clone was seen just once. The chain employs TRBV3-1 (or the pseudogene TRBV3-2) and TRBJ2-3; 7 bases map to TRBD1. J lost 1 base, V lost 0 bases, and 4 bases had no gene match. This CDR3 has 16 residues. The V gene's germline CDR1 is LGHDT and CDR2 YNNKEL (reference sequence). DNA for the CDR3: TGTGCCAGCAGCCAAGAAGATCAGGGGGGCACAGATACGCAGTATTTT. Its protein product is CASSQEDQGGTDTQYF.